The rows below give T cell receptor beta chains drawn from one sample of a study of blood T cell repertoires in COVID-19. The table came from immunoSEQ multiplex PCR; TCRdb's copy has only in-frame clones and leaves some out. The data show fewer than 700,000 clones, with approximately 91% seen just once and around 7.8% held by the top ten. The specimen was peripheral blood. These receptors were collected from a woman between 45 and 65 years old with COVID-19, enrolled during active disease. Each CDR3 is given with its conserved first and last residue. Fields, in order: V gene, clone size, D gene, J gene, CDR3 DNA, CDR3 protein. A D gene is named only where the DNA matches it firmly. Clone sizes are given selectively: once, few, many, or a class where the clone is expanded.

v_gene: TRBV6-2/TRBV6-3; abundance: NA; d_gene: TRBD1; j_gene: TRBJ2-7; CDR3nt: TGTGCCAGCAGCCCCGGGACAGGGCCCTCCTACGAGCAGTACTTC; CDR3aa: CASSPGTGPSYEQYF
v_gene: TRBV6-2/TRBV6-3; abundance: few; d_gene: NA; j_gene: TRBJ1-1; CDR3nt: TGTGCCAGCAGTCGACAGTTGAACACTGAAGCTTTCTTT; CDR3aa: CASSRQLNTEAFF
v_gene: TRBV7-6; abundance: NA; d_gene: NA; j_gene: TRBJ2-6; CDR3nt: TGTGCCAGCAGCCTACGGGGGAGGACAGGTTTCCCTGGGGCCAACGTCCTGACTTTC; CDR3aa: CASSLRGRTGFPGANVLTF
v_gene: TRBV7-2; abundance: NA; d_gene: TRBD2; j_gene: TRBJ2-3; CDR3nt: TGTGCCAGCAGCTTACGCAGGCGGGGGAGGTCCGATACGCAGTATTTT; CDR3aa: CASSLRRRGRSDTQYF
v_gene: TRBV10-3; abundance: NA; d_gene: TRBD1; j_gene: TRBJ1-4; CDR3nt: TGTGCCATCAGTGAGTCCGCGACAGGGAATGAAAAACTGTTTTTT; CDR3aa: CAISESATGNEKLFF
v_gene: TRBV19; abundance: NA; d_gene: NA; j_gene: TRBJ1-5; CDR3nt: TGTGCCAGTAGTATGGGCAGACAGAGCAATCAGCCCCAGCATTTT; CDR3aa: CASSMGRQSNQPQHF
v_gene: TRBV6-5; abundance: NA; d_gene: NA; j_gene: TRBJ2-7; CDR3nt: TGTGCCAGTTCGTCTTCCCTCTACGAGCAGTACTTC; CDR3aa: CASSSSLYEQYF
v_gene: TRBV2; abundance: NA; d_gene: TRBD1; j_gene: TRBJ1-4; CDR3nt: TGTGCCAGCAGCCGACAGGGAACAACTAATGAAAAACTGTTTTTT; CDR3aa: CASSRQGTTNEKLFF
v_gene: TRBV4-1; abundance: NA; d_gene: NA; j_gene: TRBJ1-1; CDR3nt: TGCGCCAGCAGCCAAGATGAGGTTAGATTCGGGGAAGCTTTCTTT; CDR3aa: CASSQDEVRFGEAFF
v_gene: TRBV6-5; abundance: once; d_gene: TRBD1; j_gene: TRBJ1-1; CDR3nt: TGTGCCAGCAGGAGGGACAGGGGCACTGAAGCTTTCTTT; CDR3aa: CASRRDRGTEAFF
v_gene: TRBV19; abundance: once; d_gene: NA; j_gene: TRBJ2-1; CDR3nt: TGTGCCAGTAGTATCATACCTCGGCAGGTCCAGGGTAATGAGCAGTTCTTC; CDR3aa: CASSIIPRQVQGNEQFF
v_gene: TRBV5-1; abundance: NA; d_gene: NA; j_gene: TRBJ1-1; CDR3nt: TGCGCCAGCAGCTCGGAGGGCTGGGGGGCTGAAGCTTTCTTT; CDR3aa: CASSSEGWGAEAFF
v_gene: TRBV30; abundance: NA; d_gene: NA; j_gene: TRBJ1-6; CDR3nt: TGTGCCTGGAATGGGGGACTGGATTCACCCCTCCACTTT; CDR3aa: CAWNGGLDSPLHF
v_gene: TRBV13; abundance: NA; d_gene: TRBD2; j_gene: TRBJ2-6; CDR3nt: TGTGCCAGCAGCGGTCGACTAGCGGGGGGGGCTGGGGCCAACGTCCTGACTTTC; CDR3aa: CASSGRLAGGAGANVLTF
v_gene: TRBV6-5; abundance: NA; d_gene: NA; j_gene: TRBJ1-5; CDR3nt: TGTGCCAGCAGTAACAGGGAGACCCAGCCCCAGCATTTT; CDR3aa: CASSNRETQPQHF
v_gene: TRBV7-9; abundance: NA; d_gene: TRBD2; j_gene: TRBJ2-1; CDR3nt: TGTGCCAGCAGCCCTCGAGGCGGGGGAACCTACAATGAGCAGTTCTTC; CDR3aa: CASSPRGGGTYNEQFF
v_gene: TRBV30; abundance: NA; d_gene: NA; j_gene: TRBJ2-1; CDR3nt: TGTGCCTGGAGTGCTAGCAGCGAGCAGTTCTTC; CDR3aa: CAWSASSEQFF
v_gene: TRBV2; abundance: NA; d_gene: NA; j_gene: TRBJ2-7; CDR3nt: TGTGCCAGCCAACTGGACAGCTCCTACGAGCAGTACTTC; CDR3aa: CASQLDSSYEQYF
v_gene: TRBV11-2; abundance: NA; d_gene: NA; j_gene: TRBJ1-2; CDR3nt: TGTGCCAGCAGCCGATCTTCCTTCGGGAGTGGCTACACCTTC; CDR3aa: CASSRSSFGSGYTF
v_gene: TRBV28; abundance: NA; d_gene: TRBD1; j_gene: TRBJ1-5; CDR3nt: TGTGCCAGCAGCTCACCCATTCAGGGGGATCAGCCCCAGCATTTT; CDR3aa: CASSSPIQGDQPQHF
v_gene: TRBV10-3; abundance: NA; d_gene: NA; j_gene: TRBJ1-2; CDR3nt: TGTGCCATCAGGACGCAGGGGCCGGTTTTCTATGGCTACACCTTC; CDR3aa: CAIRTQGPVFYGYTF
v_gene: TRBV5-1; abundance: once; d_gene: TRBD1; j_gene: TRBJ1-3; CDR3nt: TGCGCCAGCAGCCCCAGACAGGGTCGGAACACCATATATTTT; CDR3aa: CASSPRQGRNTIYF
v_gene: TRBV30; abundance: NA; d_gene: NA; j_gene: TRBJ2-7; CDR3nt: TGTGCCTGGACTAGCAGCTACGAGCAGTACTTC; CDR3aa: CAWTSSYEQYF
v_gene: TRBV28; abundance: NA; d_gene: NA; j_gene: TRBJ1-6; CDR3nt: TGTGCCAGCAGCCGTTCGGGGGATAATTCACCCCTCCACTTT; CDR3aa: CASSRSGDNSPLHF
v_gene: TRBV4-1; abundance: NA; d_gene: NA; j_gene: TRBJ1-3; CDR3nt: TGCGCCAGCAGCCAAGAAGCGACCATATATTTT; CDR3aa: CASSQEATIYF
v_gene: TRBV7-2; abundance: NA; d_gene: TRBD2; j_gene: TRBJ2-3; CDR3nt: TGTGCCAGCAGCTTAGTTTTCAGAGCGGGGGGGACAGATACGCAGTATTTT; CDR3aa: CASSLVFRAGGTDTQYF
v_gene: TRBV18; abundance: NA; d_gene: TRBD2; j_gene: TRBJ2-3; CDR3nt: TGTGCCAGCTCTCCTGGCGGGGGAGATACGCAGTATTTT; CDR3aa: CASSPGGGDTQYF
v_gene: TRBV15; abundance: NA; d_gene: TRBD1; j_gene: TRBJ2-7; CDR3nt: TGTGCCACTGGACAGGGGTACGGAGAGCAGTACTTC; CDR3aa: CATGQGYGEQYF
v_gene: TRBV28; abundance: NA; d_gene: NA; j_gene: TRBJ2-1; CDR3nt: TGTGCCAGCCGAAGGGACTTAGCGGTCGATGAGCAGTTCTTC; CDR3aa: CASRRDLAVDEQFF
v_gene: TRBV5-4; abundance: once; d_gene: TRBD2; j_gene: TRBJ2-1; CDR3nt: TGTGCCAGCAGCTTTAGCGGGGCGGACTACAATGAGCAGTTCTTC; CDR3aa: CASSFSGADYNEQFF
v_gene: TRBV12-5; abundance: NA; d_gene: TRBD2; j_gene: TRBJ2-1; CDR3nt: TGTGCTAGTGGTTTGCCATCCGGGACTAGCGGGGGCCCAGGGACCTACAATGAGCAGTTCTTC; CDR3aa: CASGLPSGTSGGPGTYNEQFF
v_gene: TRBV29-1; abundance: NA; d_gene: NA; j_gene: TRBJ1-1; CDR3nt: TGCAGCGTTGCTGAAACCTTCAAGGAGGCTTTCTTT; CDR3aa: CSVAETFKEAFF
v_gene: TRBV11-2; abundance: once; d_gene: NA; j_gene: TRBJ1-3; CDR3nt: TGTGCCAGCAGGCAAGCCGGAAACACCATATATTTT; CDR3aa: CASRQAGNTIYF
v_gene: TRBV24-1; abundance: NA; d_gene: TRBD1; j_gene: TRBJ1-2; CDR3nt: TGTGCCACCAGGGACAGGGAGGATGGCTACACCTTC; CDR3aa: CATRDREDGYTF
v_gene: TRBV6-1; abundance: NA; d_gene: NA; j_gene: TRBJ1-1; CDR3nt: TGTGCCAGCAGTGACCCCCCCCTGGAGGCTTTCTTT; CDR3aa: CASSDPPLEAFF
v_gene: TRBV2; abundance: NA; d_gene: NA; j_gene: TRBJ1-1; CDR3nt: TGTGCCAGCAGTGGAACAGAAGCTTTCTTT; CDR3aa: CASSGTEAFF